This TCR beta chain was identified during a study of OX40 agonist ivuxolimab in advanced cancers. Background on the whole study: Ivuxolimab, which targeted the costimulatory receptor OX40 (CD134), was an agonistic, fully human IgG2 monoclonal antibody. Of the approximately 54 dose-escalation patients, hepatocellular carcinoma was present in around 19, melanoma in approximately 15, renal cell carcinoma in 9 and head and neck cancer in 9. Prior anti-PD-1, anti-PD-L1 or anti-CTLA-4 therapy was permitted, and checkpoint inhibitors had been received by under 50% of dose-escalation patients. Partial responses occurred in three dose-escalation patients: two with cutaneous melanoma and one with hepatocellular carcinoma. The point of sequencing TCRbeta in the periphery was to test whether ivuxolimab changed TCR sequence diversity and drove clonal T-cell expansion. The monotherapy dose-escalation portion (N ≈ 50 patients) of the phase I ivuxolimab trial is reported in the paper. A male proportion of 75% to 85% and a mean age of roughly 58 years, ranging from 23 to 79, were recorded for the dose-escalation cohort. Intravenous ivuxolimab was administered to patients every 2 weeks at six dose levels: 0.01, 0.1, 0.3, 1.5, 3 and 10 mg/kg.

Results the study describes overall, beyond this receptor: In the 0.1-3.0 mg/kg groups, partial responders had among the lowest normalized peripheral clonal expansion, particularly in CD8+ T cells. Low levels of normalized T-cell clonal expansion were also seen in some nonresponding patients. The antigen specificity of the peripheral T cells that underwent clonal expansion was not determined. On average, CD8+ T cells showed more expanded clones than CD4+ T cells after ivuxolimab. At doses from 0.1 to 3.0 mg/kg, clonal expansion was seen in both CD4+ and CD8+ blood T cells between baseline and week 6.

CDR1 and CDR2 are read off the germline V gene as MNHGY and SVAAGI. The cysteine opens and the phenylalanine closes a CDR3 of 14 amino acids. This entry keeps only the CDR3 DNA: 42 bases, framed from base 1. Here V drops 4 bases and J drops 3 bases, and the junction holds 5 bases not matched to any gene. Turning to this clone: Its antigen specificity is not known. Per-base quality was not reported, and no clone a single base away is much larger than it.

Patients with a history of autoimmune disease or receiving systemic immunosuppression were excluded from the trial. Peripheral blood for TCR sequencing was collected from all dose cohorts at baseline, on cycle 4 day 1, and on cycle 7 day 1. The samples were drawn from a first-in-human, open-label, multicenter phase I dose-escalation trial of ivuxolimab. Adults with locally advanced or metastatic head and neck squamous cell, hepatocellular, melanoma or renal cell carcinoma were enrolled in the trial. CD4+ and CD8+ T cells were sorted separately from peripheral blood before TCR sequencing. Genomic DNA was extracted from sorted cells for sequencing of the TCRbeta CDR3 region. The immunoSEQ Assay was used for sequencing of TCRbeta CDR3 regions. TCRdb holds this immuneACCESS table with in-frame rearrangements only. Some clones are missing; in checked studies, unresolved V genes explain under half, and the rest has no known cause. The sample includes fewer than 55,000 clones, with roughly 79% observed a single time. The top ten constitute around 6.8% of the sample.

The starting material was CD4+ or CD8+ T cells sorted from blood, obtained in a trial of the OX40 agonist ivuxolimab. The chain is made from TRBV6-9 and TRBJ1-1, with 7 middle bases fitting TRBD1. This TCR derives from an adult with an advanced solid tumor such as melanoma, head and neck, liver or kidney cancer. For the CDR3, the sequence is CASSFVGTDTEAFF. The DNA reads TGTGCCAGCAGTTTTGTCGGGACAGACACTGAAGCTTTCTTT.